This is a list of T cell receptor beta chains from one sample in a study of T-cell reconstitution after alpha-beta-depleted transplantation in children. One entry per CDR3 protein, called by TCRdb with MiXCR from the PCR reads. The sample holds over 150,000 distinct CDR3 sequences, approximately 6.8% seen once. The specimen comprised PBMCs from the stem cell graft donor, sampled from the stem cell graft. The source of these receptors is a human donor who donated a stem cell graft to a child with Wiskott-Aldrich syndrome. CDR3s include the opening cysteine and the closing phenylalanine or tryptophan. The D gene is left open where the match is weak. The listing skips clone size in some rows; elsewhere it reads once, few, many or a size class.

j_gene | abundance | d_gene | v_gene | CDR3nt | CDR3aa
TRBJ1-2 | . | . | TRBV20-1 | TGCAGTGCTAGAAAACCTAACCAGGATGGCTACACCTTC | CSARKPNQDGYTF
TRBJ2-3 | many | . | TRBV20-1 | TGCAGTGCTAGAGATCTGGGGAGCACAGATACGCAGTATTTT | CSARDLGSTDTQYF
TRBJ1-1 | . | TRBD1 | TRBV5-1 | TGCGCCAGCAGCCCAGGGGGCAGGGTCACTGAAGCTTTCTTT | CASSPGGRVTEAFF
TRBJ1-4 | few | . | TRBV7-9 | TGTGGTATCGAAGGGGGAGTTTTT | CGIEGGVF
TRBJ1-5 | many | . | TRBV24-1 | TGTGCCACCAGTGAACAGTACAATCAGCCCCAGCATTTT | CATSEQYNQPQHF
TRBJ2-7 | few | . | TRBV28 | TGTGCCAGCAGAACTCCGAACGAGCAGTACTTC | CASRTPNEQYF
TRBJ2-7 | many | TRBD1 | TRBV5-4 | TGTGCCAGCAGCTTGGGGACAGGGGGCTCCCTCAACTACGAGCAGTACTTC | CASSLGTGGSLNYEQYF
TRBJ2-1 | . | . | TRBV5-6 | TGTGCCAGCAGTGCTGGGCTCCGCTACAATGAGCAGTTCTTC | CASSAGLRYNEQFF
TRBJ2-5 | . | . | TRBV7-8 | TGTGCCAGCAGCTTATTGATGTTCGACGGCCAAGAGACCCAGTACTTC | CASSLLMFDGQETQYF
TRBJ2-7 | many | . | TRBV28 | TGTGCCAGCAGGGGGCCTGGTGGGGAATCAGGCGAGCAGTACTTC | CASRGPGGESGEQYF
TRBJ2-3 | many | . | TRBV20-1 | TGCAGTGCCCCTGGTGGAGATACGCAGTATTTT | CSAPGGDTQYF
TRBJ2-3 | . | . | TRBV18 | TGTGCCAGCTCACCCGCATCCACAGATACGCAGTATTTT | CASSPASTDTQYF
TRBJ1-2 | many | . | TRBV6-6 | TGTGCCAGCAGTCCCCGACTTGGCTACACCTTC | CASSPRLGYTF
TRBJ2-1 | many | . | TRBV20-1 | TGCAGTGCCGCGAGCCTAGCGAGCTCCTACAATGAGCAGTTCTTC | CSAASLASSYNEQFF
TRBJ2-5 | . | . | TRBV29-1 | TGCAGCGCGGAGACCCAGTACTTC | CSAETQYF
TRBJ2-1 | . | . | TRBV19 | TGTGCCAGTAGTGGTCCTGCTACTAGAAGCTCCTACAATGAGCAGTTCTTC | CASSGPATRSSYNEQFF
TRBJ2-7 | few | . | TRBV7-2 | TGTGCCAGCAGCTTAGGAGGGAGTCGCTACGAGCAGTACTTC | CASSLGGSRYEQYF
TRBJ1-5 | many | . | TRBV12-3/TRBV12-4 | TGTGCCAGCAGTTTAGCATGGGTAAGCAATCAGCCCCAGCATTTT | CASSLAWVSNQPQHF
TRBJ2-7 | many | . | TRBV9 | TGTGCCAGCAGCGTAGTTCTAGGGGGCGAGCAGTACTTC | CASSVVLGGEQYF
TRBJ1-2 | . | . | TRBV5-1 | TGCGCCAGCAGCTTGGTTTTGGGCCGAAACCCATATGGCTACACCTTC | CASSLVLGRNPYGYTF
TRBJ1-4 | many | . | TRBV29-1 | TGCAGCGTTGAAAGGGGTGAAAAACTGTTTTTT | CSVERGEKLFF
TRBJ2-7 | many | TRBD1 | TRBV12-3/TRBV12-4 | TGTGCCAGCAGTTTGTACAGGGGCACCTACGAGCAGTACTTC | CASSLYRGTYEQYF
TRBJ2-6 | many | . | TRBV19 | TGTGCCAGTAGTATCGGGGCTGGGGCCAACGTCCTGACTTTC | CASSIGAGANVLTF
TRBJ1-6 | many | . | TRBV12-3/TRBV12-4 | TGTGCCAGCAGTTTGCGGCAGAGAAGCTCCTATAATTCACCCCTCCACTTT | CASSLRQRSSYNSPLHF
TRBJ1-1 | many | . | TRBV29-1 | TGCAGCGTTTCCACCCAGAACACTGAAGCTTTCTTT | CSVSTQNTEAFF
TRBJ2-1 | many | . | TRBV5-1 | TGCGCCAGCAGTAGGGACCCCTCGGATGAGCAGTTCTTC | CASSRDPSDEQFF
TRBJ1-6 | . | TRBD1 | TRBV5-1 | TGCGCCAGCAGCTTGGAAGGCAGGGGGTTGGTTTCACCCCTCCACTTT | CASSLEGRGLVSPLHF
TRBJ1-4 | many | . | TRBV5-1 | TGCGCCAGCAGCTTGGCGGCAGCTGGATATGAAAAACTGTTTTTT | CASSLAAAGYEKLFF
TRBJ1-5 | few | . | TRBV10-3 | TGTGCCATCAGTGAGAAGCAATCAGGGCCCCAGCATTTT | CAISEKQSGPQHF
TRBJ1-5 | many | . | TRBV12-3/TRBV12-4 | TGTGCCAGCAGTAGGACCCGGGTGGGTCAGCCCCAGCATTTT | CASSRTRVGQPQHF
TRBJ2-5 | . | . | TRBV11-2 | TGTGCCAGCAGCCGCGGAGGCCAAGAGACCCAGTACTTC | CASSRGGQETQYF
TRBJ2-7 | . | TRBD1 | TRBV24-1 | TGTGCCACCAGTGACGGTGACAGGGCCGGAGCCTACGAGCAGTACTTC | CATSDGDRAGAYEQYF
TRBJ2-1 | many | . | TRBV7-2 | TGTGCCAGCAGCATAGGCCGTAGCGGTATCGAGCAGTTCTTC | CASSIGRSGIEQFF
TRBJ2-5 | many | . | TRBV5-5 | TGTGCCAGCAGCTTGGGGCCGGCGGAGACCCAGTACTTC | CASSLGPAETQYF
TRBJ2-7 | few | . | TRBV11-2 | TGTGCCAGCAGCTTAGGGCGGCGTTCCCACGAGCAGTACTTC | CASSLGRRSHEQYF
TRBJ2-5 | many | TRBD1 | TRBV27 | TGTGCCAGCAGTTTATCGTTCAGGGGGCGCACGGAGACCCAGTACTTC | CASSLSFRGRTETQYF
TRBJ1-1 | many | TRBD1 | TRBV12-3/TRBV12-4 | TGTGCCAGCGCTTTAGGGGACAGATCCACTGAAGCTTTCTTT | CASALGDRSTEAFF
TRBJ1-4 | . | . | TRBV6-1 | TGTGCCAGCAGTGAAGGGCCGACTAATGAAAAACTGTTTTTT | CASSEGPTNEKLFF
TRBJ1-5 | few | TRBD1 | TRBV27 | TGTGCCAGCAGTGGTAGACAGGGGTCTGGGCAGCCCCAGCATTTT | CASSGRQGSGQPQHF
TRBJ1-2 | many | . | TRBV20-1 | TGCAGTGCCACCGGGGGGGCAAACGTCAATGGCTACACCTTC | CSATGGANVNGYTF
TRBJ2-1 | many | . | TRBV12-3/TRBV12-4 | TGTGCCAGCAGTTCCCAGCATCTAACCTACAATGAGCAGTTCTTC | CASSSQHLTYNEQFF